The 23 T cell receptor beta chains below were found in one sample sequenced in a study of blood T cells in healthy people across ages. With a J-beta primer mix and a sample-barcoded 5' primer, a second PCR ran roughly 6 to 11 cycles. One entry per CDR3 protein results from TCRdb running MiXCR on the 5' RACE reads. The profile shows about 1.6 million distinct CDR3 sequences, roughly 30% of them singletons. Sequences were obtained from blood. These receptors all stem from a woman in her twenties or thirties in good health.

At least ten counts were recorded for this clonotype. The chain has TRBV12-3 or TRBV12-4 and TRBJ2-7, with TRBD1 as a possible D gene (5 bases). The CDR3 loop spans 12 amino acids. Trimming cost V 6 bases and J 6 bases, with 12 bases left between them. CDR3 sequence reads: CASSLLGAEQYF. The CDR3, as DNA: TGTGCCAGCAGCCTCCTAGGGGCCGAGCAGTACTTC.

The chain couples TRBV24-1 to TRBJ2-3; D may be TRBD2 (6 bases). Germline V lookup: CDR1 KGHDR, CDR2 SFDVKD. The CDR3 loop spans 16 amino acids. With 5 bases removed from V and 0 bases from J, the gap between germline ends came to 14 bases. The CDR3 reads CATSAWGSGSTDTQYF. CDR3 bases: TGTGCCACCAGTGCCTGGGGAAGCGGGAGCACAGATACGCAGTATTTT.

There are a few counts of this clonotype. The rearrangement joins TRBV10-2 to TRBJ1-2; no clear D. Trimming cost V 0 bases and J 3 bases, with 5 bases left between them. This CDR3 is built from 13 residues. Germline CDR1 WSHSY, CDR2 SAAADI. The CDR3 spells CASSESTYYGYTF. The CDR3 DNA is TGCGCCAGCAGTGAGTCGACGTACTATGGCTACACCTTC.

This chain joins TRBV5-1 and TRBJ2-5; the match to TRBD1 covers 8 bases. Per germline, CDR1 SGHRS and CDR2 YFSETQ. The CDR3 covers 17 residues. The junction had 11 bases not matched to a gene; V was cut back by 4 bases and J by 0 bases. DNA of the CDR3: TGCGCCAGCAGCGCTGGACAGGGTACGAGGTACCAAGAGACCCAGTACTTC. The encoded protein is CASSAGQGTRYQETQYF.

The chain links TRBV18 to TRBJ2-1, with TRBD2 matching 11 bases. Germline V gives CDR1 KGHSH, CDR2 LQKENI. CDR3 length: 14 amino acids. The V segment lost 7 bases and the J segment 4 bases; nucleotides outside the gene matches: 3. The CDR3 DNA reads TGTGCCAGCTATACTAGCGGGGGATACAATGAGCAGTTCTTC. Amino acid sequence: CASYTSGGYNEQFF.

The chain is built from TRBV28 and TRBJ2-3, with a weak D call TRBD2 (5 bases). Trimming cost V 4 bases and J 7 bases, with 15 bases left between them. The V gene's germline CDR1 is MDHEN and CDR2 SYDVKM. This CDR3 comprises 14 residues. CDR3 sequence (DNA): TGTGCCAGCAGTTCTCGGAGGTTCGAGCATACGCAGTATTTT. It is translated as CASSSRRFEHTQYF.

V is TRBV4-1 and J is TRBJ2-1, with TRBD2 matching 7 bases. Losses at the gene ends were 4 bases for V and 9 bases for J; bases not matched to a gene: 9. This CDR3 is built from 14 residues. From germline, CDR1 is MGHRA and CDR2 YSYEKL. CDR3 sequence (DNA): TGCGCCAGCAGCCCAACCGGACTAGTGAGTGAGCAGTTCTTC. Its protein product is CASSPTGLVSEQFF.

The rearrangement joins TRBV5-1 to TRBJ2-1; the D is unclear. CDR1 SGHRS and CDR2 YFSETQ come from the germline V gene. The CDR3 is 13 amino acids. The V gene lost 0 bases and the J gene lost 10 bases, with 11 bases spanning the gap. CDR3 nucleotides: TGCGCCAGCAGCTTGGAGTTCCGGATGGAGCAGTTCTTC. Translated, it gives CASSLEFRMEQFF.

The CDR3 loop reads CASTPGQVGYEQYF. In DNA, the CDR3 is TGTGCCAGTACCCCGGGACAGGTAGGCTACGAGCAGTACTTC. This chain uses TRBV19 with TRBJ2-7; the match to TRBD1 covers 8 bases. V gave up 7 bases and J gave up 3 bases; unmatched junction bases: 8. Germline CDR1 reads LNHDA; CDR2 reads SQIVND (reference sequence). There are 14 residues in the CDR3.

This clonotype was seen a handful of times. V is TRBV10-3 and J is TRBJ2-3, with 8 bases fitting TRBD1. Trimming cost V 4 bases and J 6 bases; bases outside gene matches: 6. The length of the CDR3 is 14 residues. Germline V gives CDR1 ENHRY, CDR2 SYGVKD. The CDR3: CAISGTGTGDTQYF. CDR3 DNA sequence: TGTGCCATCAGTGGGACAGGGACGGGGGATACGCAGTATTTT.

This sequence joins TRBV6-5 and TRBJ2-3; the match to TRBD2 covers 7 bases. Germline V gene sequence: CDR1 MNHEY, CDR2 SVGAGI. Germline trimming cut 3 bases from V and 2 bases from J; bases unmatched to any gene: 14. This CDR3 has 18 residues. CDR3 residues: CASSYQAWGRAATDTQYF. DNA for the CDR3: TGTGCCAGCAGTTATCAAGCGTGGGGGAGGGCGGCCACAGATACGCAGTATTTT.

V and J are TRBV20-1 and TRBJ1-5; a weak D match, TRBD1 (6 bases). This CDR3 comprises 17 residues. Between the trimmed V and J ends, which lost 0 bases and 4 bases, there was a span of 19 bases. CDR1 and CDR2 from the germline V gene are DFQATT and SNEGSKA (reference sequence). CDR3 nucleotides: TGCAGTGCTAGAGATTGGTCGACAGGTTGGGGGAATCAGCCCCAGCATTTT. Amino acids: CSARDWSTGWGNQPQHF.

CDR3 nucleotides: TGTGCCAGCAGTGAACTTGGACAGCATTTCTTTGAGGATACGCAGTATTTT. Protein product: CASSELGQHFFEDTQYF. The J gene is TRBJ2-3, the V gene TRBV6-1, with D possibly being TRBD1 (6 bases). The CDR3 spans 17 residues. CDR1 and CDR2 from the germline V gene are MNHNS and SASEGT. The germline V and J ends were trimmed by 2 bases and 6 bases, with 21 bases remaining between them.

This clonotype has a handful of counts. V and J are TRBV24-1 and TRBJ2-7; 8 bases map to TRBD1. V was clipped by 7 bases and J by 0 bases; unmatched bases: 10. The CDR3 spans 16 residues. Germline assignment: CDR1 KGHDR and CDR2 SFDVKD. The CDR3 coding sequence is TGTGCCACCAGCCAGACAGGGGCCCAGGGCTCCTACGAGCAGTACTTC. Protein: CATSQTGAQGSYEQYF.

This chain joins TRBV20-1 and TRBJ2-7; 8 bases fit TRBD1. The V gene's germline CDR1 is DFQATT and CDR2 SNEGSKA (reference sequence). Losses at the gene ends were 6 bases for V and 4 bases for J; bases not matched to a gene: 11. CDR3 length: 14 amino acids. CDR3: CSAHPGTGVYEQYF. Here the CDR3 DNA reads TGCAGTGCGCACCCCGGGACAGGTGTTTACGAGCAGTACTTC.

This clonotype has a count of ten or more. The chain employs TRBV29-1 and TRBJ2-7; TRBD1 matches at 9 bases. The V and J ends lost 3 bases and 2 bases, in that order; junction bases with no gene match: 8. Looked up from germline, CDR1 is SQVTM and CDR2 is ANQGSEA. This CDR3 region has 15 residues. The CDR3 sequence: CSVESRDRETYEQYF. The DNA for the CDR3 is TGCAGCGTTGAGTCCCGGGACAGGGAGACCTACGAGCAGTACTTC.

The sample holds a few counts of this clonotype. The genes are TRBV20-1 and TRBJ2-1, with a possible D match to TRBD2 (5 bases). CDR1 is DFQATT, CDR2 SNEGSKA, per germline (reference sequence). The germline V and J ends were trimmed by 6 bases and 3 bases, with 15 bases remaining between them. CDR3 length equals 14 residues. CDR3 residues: CSALSREIYNEQFF. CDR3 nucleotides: TGCAGTGCCCTGAGTAGGGAGATCTACAATGAGCAGTTCTTC.

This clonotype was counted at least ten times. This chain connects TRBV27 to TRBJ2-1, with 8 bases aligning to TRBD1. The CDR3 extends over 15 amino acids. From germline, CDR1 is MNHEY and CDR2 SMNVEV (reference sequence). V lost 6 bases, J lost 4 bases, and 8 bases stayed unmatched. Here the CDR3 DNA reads TGTGCCAGCAGCCTCAGACAGGGGACATACAATGAGCAGTTCTTC. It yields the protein CASSLRQGTYNEQFF.

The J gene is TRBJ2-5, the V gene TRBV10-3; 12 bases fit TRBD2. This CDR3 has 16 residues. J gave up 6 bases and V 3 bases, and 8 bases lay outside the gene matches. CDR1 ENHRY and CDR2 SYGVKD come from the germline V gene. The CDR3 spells CAISDGASGGAKTQYF. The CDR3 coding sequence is TGTGCCATCAGTGACGGGGCTAGCGGGGGGGCAAAGACCCAGTACTTC.

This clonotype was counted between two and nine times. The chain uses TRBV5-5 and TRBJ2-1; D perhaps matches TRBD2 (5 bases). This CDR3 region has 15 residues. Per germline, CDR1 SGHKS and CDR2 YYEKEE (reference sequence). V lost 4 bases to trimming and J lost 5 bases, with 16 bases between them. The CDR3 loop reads CASSPFGINDNEQFF. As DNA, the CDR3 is TGTGCCAGCAGCCCCTTCGGGATCAATGACAATGAGCAGTTCTTC.

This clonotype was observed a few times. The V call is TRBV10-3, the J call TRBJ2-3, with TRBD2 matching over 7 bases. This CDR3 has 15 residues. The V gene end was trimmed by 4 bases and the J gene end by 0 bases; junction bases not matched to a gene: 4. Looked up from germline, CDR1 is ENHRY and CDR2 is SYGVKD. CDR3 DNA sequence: TGTGCCATCAGTGGGAGCGGGATAAGCACAGATACGCAGTATTTT. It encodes CAISGSGISTDTQYF.

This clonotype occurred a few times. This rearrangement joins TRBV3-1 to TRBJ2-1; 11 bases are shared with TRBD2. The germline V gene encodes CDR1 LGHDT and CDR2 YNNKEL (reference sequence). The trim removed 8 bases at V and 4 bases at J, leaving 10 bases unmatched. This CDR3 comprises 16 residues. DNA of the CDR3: TGTGCCAGCGGCCTAGCGGGGGGCCATCTATACAATGAGCAGTTCTTC. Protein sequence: CASGLAGGHLYNEQFF.

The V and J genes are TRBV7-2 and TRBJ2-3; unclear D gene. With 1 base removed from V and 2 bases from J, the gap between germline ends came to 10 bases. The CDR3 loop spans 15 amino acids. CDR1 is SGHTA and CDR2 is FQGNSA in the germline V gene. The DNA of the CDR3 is TGTGCCAGCAGCTTAGATCGGACCCACACAGATACGCAGTATTTT. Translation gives CASSLDRTHTDTQYF.